This TCR beta chain stems from a study of T cell responses to AZD1222 COVID-19 vaccine. Study results and limitations: Baseline seropositivity occurred in only a handful of AZD1222 recipients. Spike-spanning, vaccine-associated CD4 TCRs were dominant at 160-218 and 743-854. Clonal diversity was possibly underestimated, and the donors were mostly white British, with more females.

Using immunoSEQ multiplex PCR, the repertoire was profiled, and TCRdb retains in-frame clones only, with some absent. The table records around 120,000 clones, about 91% of them present only once. This CDR3 comprises 19 residues. Germline CDR1 reads MRHNA; CDR2 reads SNTAGT. V lost 0 bases and J lost 4, with 24 bases in between. Points on this clone: The antigen remains undetermined.

The genes are TRBV6-4 and TRBJ2-5; D gene uncertain. The sequence came from an adult in good health. The sample in question was peripheral blood, obtained on day 0 of AZD1222 vaccination. The CDR3 sequence: CASSDSRLNGLTQGETQYF. DNA for the CDR3: TGTGCCAGCAGTGACTCGAGACTGAATGGGCTAACTCAAGGAGAGACCCAGTACTTC.